A single sample gave rise to the 30 T cell receptor beta chains below, sequenced in a study of Tregs in tolerant kidney transplant recipients. Mixed chimerism was transient after nonmyeloablative marrow transplants from related graft donors. Assay used: immunoSEQ multiplex PCR; TCRdb lists only in-frame clones, some missing. The repertoire table contains some 30,000 clones. Material: CD4+ T cells from blood (PBMCs), obtained 24 months after the transplant. These receptor sequences come from a human patient who received a combined kidney and bone marrow transplant. The T cells may come from the graft donor.

With regard to this clone: The sequence runs out 3 residues before the end of the CDR3; the remainder is reconstructed from the germline J gene. The chain is built from TRBV18 and TRBJ2-5, with TRBD1 matching 8 bases. The CDR3 has 15 amino acids. The trim removed 3 bases at V and 5 bases at J, leaving 8 bases unmatched. Germline lookup yields CDR1 KGHSH and CDR2 LQKENI. The CDR3 loop reads CASSPQGAGEETQYF. CDR3 DNA, as far as it was read: TGTGCCAGCTCACCTCAGGGGGCAGGAGAGGAGACC.

Comments on this clone: The read is 3 residues too short to cover the CDR3 end, so that end is filled in from the germline J gene. V and J are TRBV30 and TRBJ1-6; TRBD1 might be the D (5 bases). Germline CDR1 GTSNPN, CDR2 SVGIG (reference sequence). Trimming left V 2 bases short and J 8 bases short, with 16 bases between. CDR3 size: 15 residues. The CDR3 spells CAWSSKGAGYSPLHF. Partial CDR3 DNA: TGTGCCTGGAGTTCCAAAGGGGCCGGGTATTCACCC.

This CDR3 reads CASSLGPMNTEAFF. The covered CDR3 bases are TGCGCCAGCAGCTTGGGGCCCATGAACACTGAA. The V gene is TRBV5-1, the J gene TRBJ1-1; D not resolved. The CDR3 is cut off 3 residues early in the read; its end comes from the germline J gene. V dropped 0 bases and J dropped 0 bases, with 6 bases sitting between them. Per germline, CDR1 SGHRS and CDR2 YFSETQ. This CDR3 is 14 amino acids long.

As concerns this clone: Sequencing ends 3 residues short of the CDR3 end; the germline J gene provides the rest. V is TRBV10-1 and J is TRBJ2-7; the match to TRBD1 covers 9 bases. CDR3 size: 15 residues. Germline CDR1 and CDR2: WNHNN and SYGVQD (reference sequence). J lost 2 bases, V lost 3 bases, and 5 bases had no gene match. CDR3 DNA, as far as it was read: TGCGCCAGCAGTGATACCGGGACAGGGACCTACGAG. This encodes CASSDTGTGTYE. The full CDR3 sequence reads CASSDTGTGTYEQYF.

Turning to this clone: The read stops 3 residues short of the end of the CDR3; the missing end is completed from the germline J gene. The J gene is TRBJ1-2, the V gene TRBV10-3; D unclear. CDR3 length equals 13 residues. Germline V gene lookup returns CDR1 ENHRY and CDR2 SYGVKD. Here the CDR3 reads CAAKAGVGQPYTF. The covered CDR3 bases are TGTGCCGCCAAAGCCGGGGTTGGTCAGCCC.

Comment on this clone: The CDR3 end falls 3 residues outside the read, so it is completed with the germline J gene. This chain connects TRBV20-1 to TRBJ2-3; D possibly corresponds to TRBD2 (5 bases). Germline CDR1 reads DFQATT; CDR2 reads SNEGSKA (reference sequence). The CDR3 totals 15 residues. Trimming left V 0 bases short and J 3 bases short, with 13 bases between. The CDR3 DNA, read in part, is TGCAGTGCTAGAGATTGGACTGATATTACAGATACG. Translation gives CSARDWTDITDT. Given in full, the CDR3 is CSARDWTDITDTQYF.

Of note for this clone: The DNA ends 3 residues before the CDR3 does, and the rest of the CDR3 is filled in from the germline J gene. The chain couples TRBV20-1 to TRBJ1-1; 7 bases are shared with TRBD1. This CDR3 spans 15 amino acids. The junction had 8 bases not matched to a gene; V was cut back by 3 bases and J by 1 base. The germline gives CDR1 DFQATT, CDR2 SNEGSKA (reference sequence). This CDR3 is CSARVAGTANTEAFF. The part of the CDR3 DNA that was read is TGCAGTGCTAGGGTCGCCGGGACAGCGAACACTGAA.

Details on this clone: The read ends 3 residues early relative to the CDR3; the germline J gene fills the gap. This chain uses TRBV30 with TRBJ2-3; 12 bases match TRBD2. Unmatched junction bases numbered 7, after V lost 5 bases and J lost 4 bases. The CDR3 contains 15 residues. Germline assignment: CDR1 GTSNPN and CDR2 SVGIG (reference sequence). CDR3 in amino acids: CAWARLAGEADTQYF. Partial CDR3 DNA: TGTGCCTGGGCAAGACTAGCGGGAGAGGCAGATACG.

With respect to this clone: The read falls 3 residues short of the CDR3 end, and the missing part is taken from the germline J gene. The rearrangement joins TRBV20-1 to TRBJ2-7; TRBD1 matches 10 bases. V shed 2 bases, J shed 3 bases, and the junction held 1 base outside the gene matches. This CDR3 spans 13 amino acids. The germline CDR1 and CDR2 sequences are DFQATT and SNEGSKA (reference sequence). This CDR3 is CSARRTGGYEQYF. CDR3 DNA, as far as it was read: TGCAGTGCTAGACGGACAGGGGGCTACGAG.

Regarding this clone: The CDR3 is cut off 3 residues early in the read; its end comes from the germline J gene. The chain links TRBV29-1 to TRBJ2-1, with D maybe TRBD2 (6 bases). The germline gives CDR1 SQVTM, CDR2 ANQGSEA. Deletions cut 3 bases from V and 3 bases from J, with 15 bases between. This CDR3 has 15 residues. CDR3 DNA, as far as it was read: TGCAGCGTTGACCCCATGGGGGGATTCTACAATGAG. Encoded protein: CSVDPMGGFYNE. The entire CDR3 reads CSVDPMGGFYNEQFF.

With respect to this clone: The read comes to an end 3 residues before the CDR3 does, leaving the germline J gene to fill in the end. The rearrangement links TRBV2 to TRBJ1-1; D is ambiguous. Trimming left V 3 bases short and J 1 base short, with 6 bases between. Germline V gene sequence: CDR1 SNHLY, CDR2 FYNNEI. The CDR3 runs to 13 residues. The sequenced CDR3 bases are TGTGCCAGCAGTGAGCCCGGGAACACTGAA. This codes for CASSEPGNTE. The complete CDR3 reads CASSEPGNTEAFF.

About this clone: Coverage ceases 3 residues before the CDR3 finishes, and the germline J gene fills in the end. This chain links TRBV7-3 with TRBJ2-2, with TRBD2 matching over 9 bases. The CDR3 totals 15 residues. After removal of 6 bases from V and 1 base from J, the junction contained 3 bases not matched to a gene. Germline CDR1 is SGHTA and CDR2 is FQGTGA. The CDR3 bases that were read are TGTGCCAGCAGTTCTAGCGGGGTGAACACCGGGGAG. Its translation: CASSSSGVNTGE. The entire CDR3 protein reads CASSSSGVNTGELFF.

Points on this clone: The read ends 3 residues before the CDR3 terminus; that terminus is restored from the germline J gene. This chain uses TRBV29-1 with TRBJ2-1; 8 bases are a match to TRBD1. Germline V gene data show CDR1 as SQVTM and CDR2 as ANQGSEA. The CDR3 is 14 residues long. After removal of 4 bases from V and 4 bases from J, the junction contained 6 bases not matched to a gene. CDR3 DNA (partial): TGCAGCGTTGGGCGACAGGGGATTTACAATGAG. Translation gives CSVGRQGIYNE. The CDR3 in full is CSVGRQGIYNEQFF.

Concerning this clone: Read coverage stops 3 residues before the CDR3 terminus; the germline J gene supplies the remainder. The rearrangement links TRBV19 to TRBJ2-5, with 7 bases fitting TRBD1. Trimming removed 6 bases from V and 2 bases from J; junction bases left unmatched: 3. CDR3 length equals 13 residues. The germline gives CDR1 LNHDA, CDR2 SQIVND (reference sequence). The DNA read from the CDR3 is TGTGCCAGTAGGCGGACAGGTCAAGAGACC. Translation gives CASRRTGQET. The full CDR3 is CASRRTGQETQYF.

As concerns this clone: The missing CDR3 end, 3 residues past where the read stops, is filled in from the germline J gene. The rearrangement links TRBV18 to TRBJ1-4; a possible D gene is TRBD1 (6 bases). Germline V lookup: CDR1 KGHSH, CDR2 LQKENI. The CDR3 is 14 amino acids. Trimming took off 2 bases at V and 7 bases at J, with 11 bases between the two ends. The sequenced part of the CDR3 DNA is TGTGCCAGCTCACCAGAACAGGGCGGTGAAAAA. Translation: CASSPEQGGEK. The whole CDR3 sequence is CASSPEQGGEKLFF.

CDR3 amino acids: CASSPDSSTGSGYTF. The part of the CDR3 DNA that was read is TGTGCCAGCTCACCAGATTCCTCAACAGGGTCGGGC. The rearrangement joins TRBV18 to TRBJ1-2, with D perhaps TRBD1 (6 bases). The read terminates 3 residues ahead of where the CDR3 ends, so the germline J gene completes it. CDR1 and CDR2 (germline): KGHSH, LQKENI. This CDR3 has 15 amino acids.

A word on this clone: The observed sequence ends 3 residues before the CDR3 terminus, with the missing tail filled in from the germline J gene. This rearrangement joins TRBV30 to TRBJ2-7; D remains ambiguous. Deletions cut 3 bases from V and 1 base from J, with 7 bases between. Germline assignment: CDR1 GTSNPN and CDR2 SVGIG (reference sequence). This CDR3 region has 12 residues. The covered CDR3 bases are TGTGCCTGGAGCCGTGTATCCTACGAG. It is translated as CAWSRVSYE. The CDR3 as a whole reads CAWSRVSYEQYF.

With regard to this clone: The read halts 3 residues ahead of the CDR3 end, with the missing end drawn from the germline J gene. This chain uses TRBV7-3 with TRBJ1-1; no reliable D call. The CDR3 contains 13 residues. Germline assignment: CDR1 SGHTA and CDR2 FQGTGA. V lost 5 bases and J lost 4, with 11 bases in between. The covered CDR3 bases are TGTGCCAGCAGCAGACAAGCAGGCACTGAA. It specifies CASSRQAGTE. The full CDR3 is CASSRQAGTEAFF. Full variable domain (missing parts from reference TRBV7-3 and TRBJ1-1): GAGVSQTPSNKVTEKGKYVELRCDPISGHTALYWYRQSLGQGPEFLIYFQGTGAADDSGLPNDRFFAVRPEGSVSTLKIQRTERGDSAVYLCASSRQAGTEAFFGQGTRLTVV.

The CDR3: CSAITGGEETQYF. CDR3 DNA (partial): TGCAGTGCGATTACAGGGGGCGAAGAGACC. The V gene is TRBV20-1, the J gene TRBJ2-5, with 9 bases that match TRBD1. Coverage ceases 3 residues before the CDR3 finishes, and the germline J gene fills in the end. V shed 6 bases and J 3 bases; nucleotides not matched to a gene: 5. Germline CDR1 and CDR2: DFQATT and SNEGSKA (reference sequence). The CDR3 sequence is 13 residues long.

Remarks on this clone: The CDR3 extends 3 residues past the end of the read, so its final part is completed from the germline J gene. The chain couples TRBV19 to TRBJ1-3, with D perhaps matching TRBD1 (5 bases). Looked up from germline, CDR1 is LNHDA and CDR2 is SQIVND (reference sequence). CDR3 length: 14 residues. The V end was cut by 4 bases, the J end by 5 bases, with 12 bases between. The sequenced CDR3 bases are TGTGCCAGTAGTACCGTGGACATCCGAAACACC. As protein: CASSTVDIRNT. The entire CDR3 reads CASSTVDIRNTIYF.

Concerning this clone: Coverage ceases 3 residues before the CDR3 finishes, and the germline J gene fills in the end. The V and J genes are TRBV18 and TRBJ1-6; weak D call: TRBD1 (5 bases). This CDR3 is built from 15 residues. Germline assignment: CDR1 KGHSH and CDR2 LQKENI. Trimming shortened V by 3 bases and J by 7 bases, and 13 bases separated the two germline ends. This CDR3 reads CASSPPPGGNSPLHF. The sequenced part of the CDR3 DNA is TGTGCCAGCTCACCCCCACCCGGGGGGAATTCACCC.

The chain's CDR3 is CASSPRQLSGNTIYF. The part of the CDR3 DNA that was read is TGTGCCAGCAGCCCACGACAGCTGAGTGGAAACACC. The chain joins TRBV7-2 to TRBJ1-3; maybe TRBD1 (5 bases). The sequence runs out 3 residues before the end of the CDR3; the remainder is reconstructed from the germline J gene. CDR3 length: 15 amino acids. V dropped 5 bases and J dropped 3 bases, with 14 bases sitting between them. Per germline, CDR1 SGHTA and CDR2 FQGNSA.

As regards this clone: The read finishes 3 residues shy of the CDR3 end, and the germline J gene is used to complete it. The J gene is TRBJ2-7, the V gene TRBV9; 8 bases line up with TRBD1. The junction had 3 bases not matched to a gene; V was cut back by 2 bases and J by 2 bases. The germline CDR1 and CDR2 sequences are SGDLS and YYNGEE. CDR3 length equals 14 residues. The CDR3 DNA, read in part, is TGTGCCAGCAGCGTTAGGACAGGGCCCTACGAG. Encoded protein: CASSVRTGPYE. The CDR3 as a whole reads CASSVRTGPYEQYF. The full variable domain, rest sourced from reference TRBV9 and TRBJ2-7, is DSGVTQTPKHLITATGQRVTLRCSPRSGDLSVYWYQQSLDQGLQFLIQYYNGEERAKGNILERFSAQQFPDLHSELNLSSLELGDSALYFCASSVRTGPYEQYFGPGTRLTVT.

As for this clone: The missing CDR3 end, 3 residues past where the read stops, is filled in from the germline J gene. The chain joins TRBV5-1 to TRBJ2-7, with 8 bases fitting TRBD1. CDR3 size: 16 residues. Germline trimming cut 0 bases from V and 2 bases from J; bases unmatched to any gene: 7. Germline V CDR1 and CDR2: SGHRS, YFSETQ. The CDR3 is CASSLGLWTGTYEQYF. The part of the CDR3 DNA that was read is TGCGCCAGCAGCTTGGGGTTGTGGACAGGGACCTACGAG.

Regarding this clone: The read terminates 3 residues ahead of where the CDR3 ends, so the germline J gene completes it. The V call is TRBV20-1, the J call TRBJ1-4, with D perhaps matching TRBD1 (6 bases). This CDR3 is built from 14 residues. Germline loops: CDR1 DFQATT, CDR2 SNEGSKA (reference sequence). V was pared by 6 bases and J by 7 bases, with 18 bases between. CDR3 amino acids: CSAVNRDVGEKLFF. The covered CDR3 bases are TGCAGTGCCGTAAACAGGGACGTAGGTGAAAAA.

To note about this clone: The read ends 3 residues shy of where the CDR3 ends; the end is completed using the germline J gene. The chain recombines TRBV5-4 with TRBJ1-2; 9 bases line up with TRBD1. Per the germline V gene, CDR1 is SGHNT and CDR2 is YYREEE (reference sequence). The CDR3 consists of 14 residues. CDR3 residues: CASSRTGASGGYTF. The covered CDR3 bases are TGTGCCAGCAGCCGGACAGGGGCTTCGGGGGGC.

As for this clone: The read stops 3 residues short of the end of the CDR3; the missing end is completed from the germline J gene. The rearrangement joins TRBV7-9 to TRBJ2-3; TRBD2 aligns across 9 bases. The V segment lost 6 bases and the J segment 4 bases; nucleotides outside the gene matches: 8. There are 15 residues in the CDR3. CDR1 and CDR2 (germline): SEHNR, FQNEAQ (reference sequence). The sequenced part of the CDR3 DNA is TGTGCCAGCAGGAGAGTAGCGGGAGTCCCAGATACG. Protein: CASRRVAGVPDT. The whole CDR3 sequence reads CASRRVAGVPDTQYF.

For this clone: The missing CDR3 end, 3 residues past where the read stops, is filled in from the germline J gene. The V call is TRBV5-1, the J call TRBJ2-3; 7 bases fit TRBD1. CDR3 length equals 14 residues. The germline CDR1 and CDR2 sequences are SGHRS and YFSETQ. The V gene end was trimmed by 3 bases and the J gene end by 0 bases; junction bases not matched to a gene: 1. CDR3 DNA (partial): TGCGCCAGCAGCTCGACAGGGAGCACAGATACG. Residues: CASSSTGSTDT. The CDR3 in full is CASSSTGSTDTQYF.

For this clone: The read terminates 3 residues ahead of where the CDR3 ends, so the germline J gene completes it. The chain is built from TRBV20-1 and TRBJ2-1; maybe TRBD2 (5 bases). The germline V and J ends were trimmed by 1 base and 0 bases, with 10 bases remaining between them. Germline V gene data show CDR1 as DFQATT and CDR2 as SNEGSKA (reference sequence). The CDR3 is made up of 15 amino acids. CDR3 bases read: TGCAGTGCTAGAGGTCAGCGGCTCTCCTACAATGAG. It translates to CSARGQRLSYNE. The complete CDR3 protein is CSARGQRLSYNEQFF.

To note about this clone: The read terminates 3 residues before the CDR3 end, so the remaining end is supplied by the germline J gene. The rearrangement links TRBV12-5 to TRBJ2-3, with TRBD1 identical over 8 bases. The CDR3 extends over 15 amino acids. Germline V gives CDR1 LGHNT, CDR2 FRNRAP. J gave up 4 bases and V 6 bases, and 9 bases lay outside the gene matches. CDR3 loop: CASGPDRVKADTQYF. The sequenced part of the CDR3 DNA is TGTGCTAGTGGACCGGACAGGGTTAAGGCAGATACG.